The T cell receptor (beta chain) described here comes from a study of shared clonotypes between healthy human individuals. Study findings and constraints: Having only a few donors restricted how much genetic and exposure-history diversity was captured. Around 5% was the fraction of naive CD4 clonotypes found shared across four donors.

Notes on this clone: What it binds is not known.

Adults of Caucasian background living in Nashville, Tennessee made up all donors. This CDR3 is built from 14 residues. The V end was cut by 2 bases, the J end by 2 bases, with 10 bases between. The germline gives CDR1 WSHSY, CDR2 SAAADI. Researchers divided each subset's genomic DNA evenly across several immunoSEQ plates. The assay was immunoSEQ multiplex PCR, and TCRdb's table has in-frame clones only and misses some. The table records over a million clones, roughly 96% of them present only once. The V gene is TRBV10-2, the J gene TRBJ2-7, with D unclear. Sequencing was done on a sample of naive CD4+ T cells sorted from blood. Subset here: CD45RA+ positively selected. The TCR was taken from a man aged 30-40 years in good health. CDR3 nucleotides: TGCGCCAGCAGTGAGAGGCTGCCTACCTACGAGCAGTACTTC. Translation gives CASSERLPTYEQYF.